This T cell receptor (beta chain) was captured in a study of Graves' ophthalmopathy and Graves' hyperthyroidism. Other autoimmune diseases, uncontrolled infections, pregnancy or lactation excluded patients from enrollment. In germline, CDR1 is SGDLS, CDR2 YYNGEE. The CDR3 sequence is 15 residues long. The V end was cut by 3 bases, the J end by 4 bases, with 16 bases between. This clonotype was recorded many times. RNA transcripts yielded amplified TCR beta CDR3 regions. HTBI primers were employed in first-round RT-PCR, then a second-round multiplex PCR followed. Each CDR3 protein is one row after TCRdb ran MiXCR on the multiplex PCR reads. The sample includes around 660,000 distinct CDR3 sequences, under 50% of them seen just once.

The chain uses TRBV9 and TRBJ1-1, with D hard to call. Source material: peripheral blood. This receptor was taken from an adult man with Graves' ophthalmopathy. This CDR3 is CASSGVGRPGTEAFF. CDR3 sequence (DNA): TGTGCCAGCAGCGGAGTGGGGAGACCCGGCACTGAAGCTTTCTTT.